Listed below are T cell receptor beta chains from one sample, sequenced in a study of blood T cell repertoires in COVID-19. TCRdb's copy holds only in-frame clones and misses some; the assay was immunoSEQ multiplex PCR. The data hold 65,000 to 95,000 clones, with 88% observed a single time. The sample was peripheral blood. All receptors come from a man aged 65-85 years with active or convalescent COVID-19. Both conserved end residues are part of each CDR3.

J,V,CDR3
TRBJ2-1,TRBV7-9,CASSHELTGYNEQFF
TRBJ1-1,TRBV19,CASSIDQGSRLRAEAFF
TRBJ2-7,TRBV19,CASSRGGEQYF
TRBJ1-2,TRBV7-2,CASSLDRLTQNYGYTF
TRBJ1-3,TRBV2,CASSLPLPGSGNTIYF
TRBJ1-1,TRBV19,CASSGGPGRPEAFF
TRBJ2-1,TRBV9,CASSARPSSYNEQFF
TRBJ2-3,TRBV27,CASSRALSRSTDTQYF
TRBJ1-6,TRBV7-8,CASSLAATGVRSPLHF
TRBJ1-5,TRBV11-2,CASSLGQGYSNQPQHF
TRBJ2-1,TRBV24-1,CATSDIAGGPNEQFF
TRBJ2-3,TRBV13,CASSLGGLAGRGSTDTQYF
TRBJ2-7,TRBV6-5,CASSYSGTGDHEQYF
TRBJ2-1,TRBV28,CASSRPLDSYNEQFF
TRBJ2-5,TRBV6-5,CASSPQRDTWETQYF
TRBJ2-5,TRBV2,CASTLAGGIQETQYF
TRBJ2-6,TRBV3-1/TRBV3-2,CASSQGRSSGANVLTF
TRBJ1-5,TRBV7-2,CASRLDRGGNQPQHF
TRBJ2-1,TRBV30,CAWKSAPSSYNEQFF
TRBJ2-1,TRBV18,CASSTSGDYNEQFF
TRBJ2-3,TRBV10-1,CASSGPLAGAGTDTQYF
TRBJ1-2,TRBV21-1,CASSKVPGGPYGYTF
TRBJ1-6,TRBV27,CASSPLSGTGENSPLHF
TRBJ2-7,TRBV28,CASSLVRGPSSTLF
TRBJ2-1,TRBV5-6,CASRLAEISYNEQFF
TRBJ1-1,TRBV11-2,CASSLDRDTEAFF
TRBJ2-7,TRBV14,CASSRDSLLPYEQYF
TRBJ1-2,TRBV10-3,CAISEGENYGYTF
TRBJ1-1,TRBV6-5,CASRPREGMNTEAFF
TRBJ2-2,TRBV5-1,CASSPRLAGGHTGELFF
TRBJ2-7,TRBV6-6,CASSLGTRPYEQYF
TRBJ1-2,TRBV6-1,CASTETGRSRGYTF
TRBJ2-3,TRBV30,CACRASDTQYF
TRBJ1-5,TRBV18,CASSPVGGGDQPQHF
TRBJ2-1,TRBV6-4,CASSREGGSNEQFF
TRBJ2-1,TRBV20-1,CSARLANEQFF
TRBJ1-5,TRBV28,CASRRTGGDQPQHF
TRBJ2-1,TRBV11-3,CAGLAGGPPGNEQFF
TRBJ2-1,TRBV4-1,CASSATGSSYNEQFF
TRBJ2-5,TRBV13,CASSPLGLAGETGTQYF
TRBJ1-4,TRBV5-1,CASSLEGGAYEKLFF
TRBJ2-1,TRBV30,CAWSVGQGAAMGNEQFF
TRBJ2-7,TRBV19,CASSMGQAPYEQYF
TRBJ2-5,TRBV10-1,CASSEVPGTQGRGETQYF
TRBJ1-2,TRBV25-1,CASSDTGTGGVYGYTF
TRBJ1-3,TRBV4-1,CASSHPPQSSSGNTIYF
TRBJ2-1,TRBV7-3,CASSPPGDSYNEQFF
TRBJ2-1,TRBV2,CASRTDLSSYNEQFF
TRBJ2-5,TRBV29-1,CSVYAGGRETQYF